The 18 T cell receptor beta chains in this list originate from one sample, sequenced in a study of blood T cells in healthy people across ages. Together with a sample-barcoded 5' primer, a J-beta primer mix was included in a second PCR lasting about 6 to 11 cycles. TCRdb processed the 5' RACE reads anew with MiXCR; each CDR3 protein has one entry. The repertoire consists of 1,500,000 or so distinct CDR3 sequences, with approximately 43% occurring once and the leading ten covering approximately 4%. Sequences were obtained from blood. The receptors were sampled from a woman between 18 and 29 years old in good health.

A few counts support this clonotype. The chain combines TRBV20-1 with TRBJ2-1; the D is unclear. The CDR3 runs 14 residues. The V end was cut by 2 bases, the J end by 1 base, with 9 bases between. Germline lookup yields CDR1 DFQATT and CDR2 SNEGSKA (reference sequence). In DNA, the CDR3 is TGCAGTGCTAGAAGGGTGGGATCCTACAATGAGCAGTTCTTC. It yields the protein CSARRVGSYNEQFF.

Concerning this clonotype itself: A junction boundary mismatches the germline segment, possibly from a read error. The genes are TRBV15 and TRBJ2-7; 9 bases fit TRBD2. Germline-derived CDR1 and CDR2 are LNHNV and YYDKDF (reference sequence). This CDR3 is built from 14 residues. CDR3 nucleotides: TGTGCCACCGGTAGCGGGAGAGGTTTTTACGGGCAGTACTTC. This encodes CATGSGRGFYGQYF. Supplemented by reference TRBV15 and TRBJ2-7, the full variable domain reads DAMVIQNPRYQVTQFGKPVTLSCSQTLNHNVMYWYQQKSSQAPKLLFHYYDKDFNNEADTPDNFQSRRPNTSFCFLDIRSPGLGDTAMYLCATGSGRGFYGQYFGPGTRLTVT.

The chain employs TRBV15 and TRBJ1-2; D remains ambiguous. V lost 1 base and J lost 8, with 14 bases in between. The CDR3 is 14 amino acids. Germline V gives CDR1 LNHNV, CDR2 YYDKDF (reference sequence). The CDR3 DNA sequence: TGTGCCACCAGCAGAGTCAGGACCGCACCCGGCTACACCTTC. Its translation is CATSRVRTAPGYTF.

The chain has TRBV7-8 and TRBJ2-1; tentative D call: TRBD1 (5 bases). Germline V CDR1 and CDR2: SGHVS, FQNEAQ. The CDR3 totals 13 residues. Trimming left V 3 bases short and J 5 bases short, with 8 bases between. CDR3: CASSFFRDNEQFF. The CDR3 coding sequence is TGTGCCAGCAGCTTCTTCAGGGACAATGAGCAGTTCTTC.

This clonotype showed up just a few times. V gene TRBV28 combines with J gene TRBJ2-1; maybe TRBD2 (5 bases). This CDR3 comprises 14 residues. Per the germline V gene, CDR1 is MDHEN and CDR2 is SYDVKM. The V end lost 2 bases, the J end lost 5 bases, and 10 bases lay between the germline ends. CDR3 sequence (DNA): TGTGCCAGCAGTTTACCTAGCCGAAACAATGAGCAGTTCTTC. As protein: CASSLPSRNNEQFF.

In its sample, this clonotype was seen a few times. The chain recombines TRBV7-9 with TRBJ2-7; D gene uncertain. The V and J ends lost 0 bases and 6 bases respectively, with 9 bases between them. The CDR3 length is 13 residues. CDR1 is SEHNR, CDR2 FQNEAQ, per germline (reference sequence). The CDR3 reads CASSLAWVGEQYF. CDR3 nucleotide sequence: TGTGCCAGCAGCTTAGCATGGGTAGGCGAGCAGTACTTC. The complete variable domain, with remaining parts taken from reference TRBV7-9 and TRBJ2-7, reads DTGVSQNPRHKITKRGQNVTFRCDPISEHNRLYWYRQTLGQGPEFLTYFQNEAQLEKSRLLSDRFSAERPKGSFSTLEIQRTEQGDSAMYLCASSLAWVGEQYFGPGTRLTVT.

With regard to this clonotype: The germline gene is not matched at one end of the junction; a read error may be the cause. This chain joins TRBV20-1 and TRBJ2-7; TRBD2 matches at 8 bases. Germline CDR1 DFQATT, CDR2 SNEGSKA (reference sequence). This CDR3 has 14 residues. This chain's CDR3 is CSTRGGRRSYEQYF. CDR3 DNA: TGCAGTACTAGGGGCGGGAGGCGATCCTACGAGCAGTACTTC.

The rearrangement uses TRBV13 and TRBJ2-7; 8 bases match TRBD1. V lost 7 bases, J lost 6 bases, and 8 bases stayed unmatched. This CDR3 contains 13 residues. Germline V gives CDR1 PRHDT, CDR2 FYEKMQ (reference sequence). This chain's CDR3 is CASNERTGSEQYF. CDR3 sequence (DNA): TGTGCCAGCAACGAACGGACAGGGTCCGAGCAGTACTTC. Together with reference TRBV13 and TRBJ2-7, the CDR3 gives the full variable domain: AAGVIQSPRHLIKEKRETATLKCYPIPRHDTVYWYQQGPGQDPQFLISFYEKMQSDKGSIPDRFSAQQFSDYHSELNMSSLELGDSALYFCASNERTGSEQYFGPGTRLTVT.

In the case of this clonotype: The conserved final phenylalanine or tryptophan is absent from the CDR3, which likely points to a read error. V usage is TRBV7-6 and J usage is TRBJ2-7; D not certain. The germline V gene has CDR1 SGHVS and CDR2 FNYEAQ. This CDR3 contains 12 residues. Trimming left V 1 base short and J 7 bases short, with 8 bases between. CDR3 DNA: TGTGCCAGCAGCTTAGGATACAATGAGCAGTACTCC. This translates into CASSLGYNEQYS.

DNA of the CDR3: TGCAGTGCTGAGGGAGTGGGTACCGGGGAGCTGTTTTTT. Protein product: CSAEGVGTGELFF. The genes are TRBV20-1 and TRBJ2-2, with D possibly matching TRBD2 (5 bases). The CDR3 is 13 residues long. In germline, CDR1 is DFQATT, CDR2 SNEGSKA (reference sequence). The ends were cut back, 5 bases at V and 5 bases at J, with 12 bases in the middle.

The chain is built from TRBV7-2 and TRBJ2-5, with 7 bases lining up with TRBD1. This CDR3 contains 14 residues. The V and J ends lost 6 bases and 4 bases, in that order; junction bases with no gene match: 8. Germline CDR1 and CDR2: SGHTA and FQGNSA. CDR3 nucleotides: TGTGCCAGCAGAACCGACAGGGTACGAGAGACCCAGTACTTC. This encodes CASRTDRVRETQYF. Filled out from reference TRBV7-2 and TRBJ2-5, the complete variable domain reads GAGVSQSPSNKVTEKGKDVELRCDPISGHTALYWYRQSLGQGLEFLIYFQGNSAPDKSGLPSDRFSAERTGGSVSTLTIQRTQQEDSAVYLCASRTDRVRETQYFGPGTRLLVL.

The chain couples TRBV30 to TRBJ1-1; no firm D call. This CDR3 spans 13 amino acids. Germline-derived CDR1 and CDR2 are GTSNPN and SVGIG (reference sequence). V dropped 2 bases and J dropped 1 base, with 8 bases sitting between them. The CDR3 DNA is TGTGCCTGGAGTCAAGGAGGGAACACTGAAGCTTTCTTT. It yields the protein CAWSQGGNTEAFF.

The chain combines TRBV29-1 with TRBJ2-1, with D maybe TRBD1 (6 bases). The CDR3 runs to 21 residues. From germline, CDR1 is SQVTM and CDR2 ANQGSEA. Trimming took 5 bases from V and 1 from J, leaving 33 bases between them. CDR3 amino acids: CSVRRSEALRGIMGSYNEQFF. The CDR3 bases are TGCAGCGTTAGAAGGAGTGAGGCGTTGAGGGGGATAATGGGGTCCTACAATGAGCAGTTCTTC.

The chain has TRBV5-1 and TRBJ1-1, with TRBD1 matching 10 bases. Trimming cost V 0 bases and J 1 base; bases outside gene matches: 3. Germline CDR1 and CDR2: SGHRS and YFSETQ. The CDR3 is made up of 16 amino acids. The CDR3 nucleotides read TGCGCCAGCAGCTTGGGACAGGGGGCGGCGAACACTGAAGCTTTCTTT. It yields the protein CASSLGQGAANTEAFF. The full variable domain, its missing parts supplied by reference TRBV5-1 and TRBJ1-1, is KAGVTQTPRYLIKTRGQQVTLSCSPISGHRSVSWYQQTPGQGLQFLFEYFSETQRNKGNFPGRFSGRQFSNSRSEMNVSTLELGDSALYLCASSLGQGAANTEAFFGQGTRLTVV.

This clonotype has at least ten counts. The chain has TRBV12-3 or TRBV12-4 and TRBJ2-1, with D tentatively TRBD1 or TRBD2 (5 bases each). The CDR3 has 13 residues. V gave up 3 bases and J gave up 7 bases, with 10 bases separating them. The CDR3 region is CASSLGTPNEQFF. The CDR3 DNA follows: TGTGCCAGCAGTTTGGGGACCCCGAATGAGCAGTTCTTC.

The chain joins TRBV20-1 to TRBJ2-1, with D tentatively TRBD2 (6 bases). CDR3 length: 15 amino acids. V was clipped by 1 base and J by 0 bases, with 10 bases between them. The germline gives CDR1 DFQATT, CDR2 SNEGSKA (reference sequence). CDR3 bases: TGCAGTGCTAGAGGGGGGAGGAGCTCCTACAATGAGCAGTTCTTC. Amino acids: CSARGGRSSYNEQFF.

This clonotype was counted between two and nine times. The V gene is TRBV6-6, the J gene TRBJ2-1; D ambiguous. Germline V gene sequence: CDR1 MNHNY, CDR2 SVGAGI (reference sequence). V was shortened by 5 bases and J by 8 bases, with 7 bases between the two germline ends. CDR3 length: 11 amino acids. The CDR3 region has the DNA TGTGCCAGCAGTATTCAGTATGAGCAGTTCTTC. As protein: CASSIQYEQFF.

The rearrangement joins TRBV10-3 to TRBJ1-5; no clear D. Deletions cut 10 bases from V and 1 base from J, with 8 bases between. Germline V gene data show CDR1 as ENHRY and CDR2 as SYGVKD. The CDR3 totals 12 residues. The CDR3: CATRSSNQPQHF. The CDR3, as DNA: TGTGCCACTCGGTCGAGCAATCAGCCCCAGCATTTT.